Listed below are T cell receptor beta chains from one sample, sequenced in a study of shared clonotypes between healthy human individuals. This table comes from immunoSEQ multiplex PCR, and its TCRdb copy is limited to in-frame clones, with some not included. Of 2 million to 2.5 million clones listed, approximately 95% are singletons. Sequenced sample: naive CD4+ T cells sorted from blood. The receptors here all came from a man between 18 and 35 years old in good health. Both conserved end residues are part of each CDR3. Fields, in order: V gene, D gene, J gene, clone size, CDR3 protein, CDR3 DNA. The D gene is left open where the match is weak. Part of the rows lack a size; the others show once, few, many or a class for expanded clones.

V gene: TRBV20-1; D gene: NA; J gene: TRBJ2-7; clone size: NA; CDR3 protein: CSAISEYEQYF; CDR3 DNA: TGCAGTGCCATTAGCGAGTACGAGCAGTACTTC
V gene: TRBV5-1; D gene: TRBD1; J gene: TRBJ2-2; clone size: NA; CDR3 protein: CASSLVLDRAGELFF; CDR3 DNA: TGCGCCAGCAGCTTAGTACTCGACAGGGCGGGGGAGCTGTTTTTT
V gene: TRBV7-9; D gene: NA; J gene: TRBJ2-7; clone size: NA; CDR3 protein: CASSLPGSYEQYF; CDR3 DNA: TGTGCCAGCAGCTTACCAGGCTCCTACGAGCAGTACTTC
V gene: TRBV7-6; D gene: NA; J gene: TRBJ1-5; clone size: NA; CDR3 protein: CASSLISTGNSNQPQHF; CDR3 DNA: TGTGCCAGCAGCTTAATCTCCACAGGTAATAGCAATCAGCCCCAGCATTTT
V gene: TRBV18; D gene: NA; J gene: TRBJ1-1; clone size: NA; CDR3 protein: CASSPLTGNTEAFF; CDR3 DNA: TGTGCCAGCTCACCATTGACAGGGAACACTGAAGCTTTCTTT
V gene: TRBV5-6; D gene: TRBD1; J gene: TRBJ1-6; clone size: NA; CDR3 protein: CASSHYRDRGDSPLHF; CDR3 DNA: TGTGCCAGCAGCCACTACAGGGACAGGGGTGATTCACCCCTCCACTTT
V gene: TRBV28; D gene: TRBD1; J gene: TRBJ2-4; clone size: NA; CDR3 protein: CASSFTGGAKNIQYF; CDR3 DNA: TGTGCCAGCAGTTTTACAGGGGGGGCCAAAAACATTCAGTACTTC
V gene: TRBV6-1; D gene: TRBD1; J gene: TRBJ1-6; clone size: few; CDR3 protein: CASSVQISPGGSPLHF; CDR3 DNA: TGTGCCAGCAGTGTCCAGATCTCTCCAGGGGGTTCACCCCTCCACTTT
V gene: TRBV5-1; D gene: NA; J gene: TRBJ1-6; clone size: once; CDR3 protein: CASSLSREIVSPLHF; CDR3 DNA: TGCGCCAGCAGCTTGTCAAGGGAAATTGTTTCACCCCTCCACTTT
V gene: TRBV6-1; D gene: NA; J gene: TRBJ1-1; clone size: NA; CDR3 protein: CASSEARVTEAFF; CDR3 DNA: TGTGCCAGCAGTGAAGCACGCGTCACTGAAGCTTTCTTT
V gene: TRBV5-4; D gene: TRBD1; J gene: TRBJ1-5; clone size: NA; CDR3 protein: CASSVDRDQPQHF; CDR3 DNA: TGTGCCAGCAGCGTGGACAGGGATCAGCCCCAGCATTTT
V gene: TRBV10-1; D gene: TRBD2; J gene: TRBJ2-1; clone size: NA; CDR3 protein: CASSEGTSGKYEQFF; CDR3 DNA: TGCGCCAGCAGTGAGGGGACTAGCGGGAAGTATGAGCAGTTCTTC
V gene: TRBV7-2; D gene: NA; J gene: TRBJ2-3; clone size: NA; CDR3 protein: CASSLGTLGTDTQYF; CDR3 DNA: TGTGCCAGCAGCTTAGGGACTCTAGGCACAGATACGCAGTATTTT
V gene: TRBV9; D gene: TRBD1; J gene: TRBJ1-2; clone size: NA; CDR3 protein: CASSVGQGESYTF; CDR3 DNA: TGTGCCAGCAGCGTAGGACAGGGCGAGAGCTACACCTTC
V gene: TRBV9; D gene: NA; J gene: TRBJ1-1; clone size: NA; CDR3 protein: CASSVGPGGEAFF; CDR3 DNA: TGTGCCAGCAGCGTAGGTCCGGGAGGGGAAGCTTTCTTT